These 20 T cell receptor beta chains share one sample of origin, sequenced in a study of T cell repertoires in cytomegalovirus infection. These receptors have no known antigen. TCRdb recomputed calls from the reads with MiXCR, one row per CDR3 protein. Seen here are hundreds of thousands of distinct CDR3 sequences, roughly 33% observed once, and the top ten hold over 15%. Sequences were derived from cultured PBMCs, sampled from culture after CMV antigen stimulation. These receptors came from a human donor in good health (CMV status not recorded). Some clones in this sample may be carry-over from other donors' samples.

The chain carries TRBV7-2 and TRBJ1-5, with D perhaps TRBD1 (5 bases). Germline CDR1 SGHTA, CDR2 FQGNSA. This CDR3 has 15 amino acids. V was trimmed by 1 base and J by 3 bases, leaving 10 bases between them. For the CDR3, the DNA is TGTGCCAGCAGCTTAGGTTGGGGGTTCAATCAGCCCCAGCATTTT. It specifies CASSLGWGFNQPQHF.

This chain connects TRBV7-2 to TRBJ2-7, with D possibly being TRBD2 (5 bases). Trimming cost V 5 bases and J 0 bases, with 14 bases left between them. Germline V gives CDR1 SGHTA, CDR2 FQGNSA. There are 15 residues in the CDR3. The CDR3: CASSPRRSSSYEQYF. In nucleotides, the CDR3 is TGTGCCAGCAGCCCGCGGAGGTCCAGCTCCTACGAGCAGTACTTC.

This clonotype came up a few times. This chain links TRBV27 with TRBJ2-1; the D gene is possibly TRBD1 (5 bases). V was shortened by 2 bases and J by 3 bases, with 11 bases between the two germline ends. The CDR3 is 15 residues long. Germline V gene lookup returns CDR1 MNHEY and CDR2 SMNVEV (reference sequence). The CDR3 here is CASSLQGVHYNEQFF. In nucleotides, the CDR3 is TGTGCCAGCAGTTTACAGGGTGTTCACTACAATGAGCAGTTCTTC.

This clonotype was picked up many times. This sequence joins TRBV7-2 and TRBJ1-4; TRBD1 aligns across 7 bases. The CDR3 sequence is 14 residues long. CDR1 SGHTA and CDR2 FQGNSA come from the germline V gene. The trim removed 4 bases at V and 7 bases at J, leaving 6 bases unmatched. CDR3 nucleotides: TGTGCCAGCAGCTCCCAGGGGGTCGGTGAAAAACTGTTTTTT. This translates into CASSSQGVGEKLFF.

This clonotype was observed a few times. The CDR3 region is CASSSRTSGGAGYNEQFF. The CDR3, as DNA: TGTGCCAGCAGCTCACGGACTAGCGGGGGGGCCGGATACAATGAGCAGTTCTTC. V gene TRBV5-4 combines with J gene TRBJ2-1, with 15 positions matching TRBD2. V lost 3 bases to trimming and J lost 4 bases; unmatched junction nucleotides: 8. This CDR3 contains 18 residues. Germline V gene data show CDR1 as SGHNT and CDR2 as YYREEE (reference sequence).

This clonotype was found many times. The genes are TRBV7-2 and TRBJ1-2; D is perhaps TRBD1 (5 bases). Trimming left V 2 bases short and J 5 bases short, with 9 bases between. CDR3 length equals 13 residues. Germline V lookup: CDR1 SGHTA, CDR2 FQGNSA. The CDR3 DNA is TGTGCCAGCAGCTTAACTAAGGGGTATGGCTACACCTTC. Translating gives CASSLTKGYGYTF.

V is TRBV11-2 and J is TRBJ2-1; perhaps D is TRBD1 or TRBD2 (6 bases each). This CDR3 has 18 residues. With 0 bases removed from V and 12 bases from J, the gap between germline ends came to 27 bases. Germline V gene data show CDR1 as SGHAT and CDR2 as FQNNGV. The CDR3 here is CASSLDRGPRSQMVVQFF. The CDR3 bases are TGTGCCAGCAGCTTAGACCGGGGGCCAAGGTCCCAGATGGTGGTGCAGTTCTTC.

The CDR3 loop reads CASSNENRRAFF. CDR3 nucleotides: TGTGCCAGCAGTAACGAGAACAGGAGAGCTTTCTTT. This chain uses TRBV2 with TRBJ1-1, with D possibly being TRBD1 (5 bases). Germline V gene lookup returns CDR1 SNHLY and CDR2 FYNNEI. Trimming shortened V by 5 bases and J by 10 bases, and 14 bases separated the two germline ends. This CDR3 has 12 residues.

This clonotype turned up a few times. The CDR3 reads CASSLDGLAGGWNEQFF. CDR3 sequence (DNA): TGTGCCAGCAGCTTGGATGGACTAGCGGGAGGGTGGAATGAGCAGTTCTTC. V gene TRBV5-5 combines with J gene TRBJ2-1; 15 nucleotides agree with TRBD2. After removal of 0 bases from V and 7 bases from J, the junction contained 5 bases not matched to a gene. The CDR3 is 17 residues long. Germline-derived CDR1 and CDR2 are SGHKS and YYEKEE (reference sequence).

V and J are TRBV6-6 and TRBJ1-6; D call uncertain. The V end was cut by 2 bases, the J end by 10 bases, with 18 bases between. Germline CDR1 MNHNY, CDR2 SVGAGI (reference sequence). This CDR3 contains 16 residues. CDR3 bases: TGTGCCAGCAGTTACGCTGGCCAGCCCGCGGGGTCACCCCTCCACTTT. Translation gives CASSYAGQPAGSPLHF.

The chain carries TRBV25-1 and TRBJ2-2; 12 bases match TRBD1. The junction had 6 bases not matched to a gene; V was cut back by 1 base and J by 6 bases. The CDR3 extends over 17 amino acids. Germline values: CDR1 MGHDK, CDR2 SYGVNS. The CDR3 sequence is CASSEWGDRGLAGELFF. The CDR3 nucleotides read TGTGCCAGCAGTGAATGGGGGGACAGGGGGCTCGCCGGGGAGCTGTTTTTT.

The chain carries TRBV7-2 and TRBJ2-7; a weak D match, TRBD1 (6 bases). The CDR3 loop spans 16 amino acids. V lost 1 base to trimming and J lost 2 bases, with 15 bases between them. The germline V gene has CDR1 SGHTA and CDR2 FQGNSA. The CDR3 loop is CASSLVVGQKAYEQYF. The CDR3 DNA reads TGTGCCAGCAGCTTAGTGGTTGGACAGAAGGCCTACGAGCAGTACTTC. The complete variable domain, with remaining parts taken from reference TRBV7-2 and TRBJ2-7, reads GAGVSQSPSNKVTEKGKDVELRCDPISGHTALYWYRQSLGQGLEFLIYFQGNSAPDKSGLPSDRFSAERTGGSVSTLTIQRTQQEDSAVYLCASSLVVGQKAYEQYFGPGTRLTVT.

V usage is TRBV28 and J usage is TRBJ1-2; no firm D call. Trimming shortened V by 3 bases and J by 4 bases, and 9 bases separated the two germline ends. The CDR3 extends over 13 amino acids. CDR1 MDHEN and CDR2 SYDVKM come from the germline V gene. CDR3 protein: CASSFPPFYGYTF. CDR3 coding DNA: TGTGCCAGCAGTTTCCCCCCCTTCTATGGCTACACCTTC.

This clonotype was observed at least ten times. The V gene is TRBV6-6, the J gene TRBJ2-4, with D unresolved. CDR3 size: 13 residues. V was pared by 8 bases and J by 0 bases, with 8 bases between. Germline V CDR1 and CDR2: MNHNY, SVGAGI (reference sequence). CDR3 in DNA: TGTGCCAGCTCCCAGGTAGCCAAAAACATTCAGTACTTC. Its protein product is CASSQVAKNIQYF.

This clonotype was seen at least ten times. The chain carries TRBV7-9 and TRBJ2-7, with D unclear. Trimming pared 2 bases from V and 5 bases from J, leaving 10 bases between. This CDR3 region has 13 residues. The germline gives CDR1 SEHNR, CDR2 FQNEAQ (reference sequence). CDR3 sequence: CASSLRGDDEQYF. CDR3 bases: TGTGCCAGCAGCTTACGCGGAGACGACGAGCAGTACTTC.

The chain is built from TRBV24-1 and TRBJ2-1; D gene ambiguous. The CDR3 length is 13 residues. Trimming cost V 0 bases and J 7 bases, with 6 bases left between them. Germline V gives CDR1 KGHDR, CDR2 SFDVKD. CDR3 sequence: CATSDLGRNEQFF. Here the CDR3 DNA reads TGTGCCACCAGTGATTTGGGCAGGAATGAGCAGTTCTTC.

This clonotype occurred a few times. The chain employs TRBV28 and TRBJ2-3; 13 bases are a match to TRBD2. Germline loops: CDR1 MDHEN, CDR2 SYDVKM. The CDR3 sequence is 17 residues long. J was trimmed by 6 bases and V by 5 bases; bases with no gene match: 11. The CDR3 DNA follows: TGTGCCAGCAGTCCCTGGACTAGCGGGGGCCCGGGTGATACGCAGTATTTT. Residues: CASSPWTSGGPGDTQYF.

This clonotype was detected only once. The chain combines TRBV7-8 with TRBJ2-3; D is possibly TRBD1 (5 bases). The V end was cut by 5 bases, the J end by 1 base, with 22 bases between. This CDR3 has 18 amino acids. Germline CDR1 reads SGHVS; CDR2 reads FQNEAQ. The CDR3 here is CASSRLELGSTGTDTQYF. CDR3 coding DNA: TGTGCCAGCAGCCGTTTGGAGTTGGGCTCGACAGGCACAGATACGCAGTATTTT.

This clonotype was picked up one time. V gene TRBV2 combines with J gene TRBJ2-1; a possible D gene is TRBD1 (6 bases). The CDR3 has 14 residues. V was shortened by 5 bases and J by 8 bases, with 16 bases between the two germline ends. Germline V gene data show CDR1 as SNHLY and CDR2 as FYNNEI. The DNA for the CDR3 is TGTGCCAGCAGTATCGGATGGGGGCGGGATGAGCAGTTCTTC. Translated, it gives CASSIGWGRDEQFF. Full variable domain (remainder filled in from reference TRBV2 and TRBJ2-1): EPEVTQTPSHQVTQMGQEVILRCVPISNHLYFYWYRQILGQKVEFLVSFYNNEISEKSEIFDDQFSVERPDGSNFTLKIRSTKLEDSAMYFCASSIGWGRDEQFFGPGTRLTVL.

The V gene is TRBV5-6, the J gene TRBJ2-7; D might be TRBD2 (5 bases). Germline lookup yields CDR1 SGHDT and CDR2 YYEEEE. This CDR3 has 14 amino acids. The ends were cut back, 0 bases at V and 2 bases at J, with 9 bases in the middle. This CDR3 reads CASSLGQEAYEQYF. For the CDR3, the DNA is TGTGCCAGCAGCTTGGGGCAGGAGGCCTACGAGCAGTACTTC.